The 25 T cell receptor beta chains below come from one sample, sequenced in a study of molecular identifiers for immune sequencing clone quantification. TCRdb reprocessed the PCR reads via MiXCR and lists one record per CDR3 protein. The table shows more than 450,000 distinct CDR3 sequences, with around a fifth occurring only once. The sample taken for sequencing was naive CD8+ T cells from blood, with Jurkat cell RNA spiked in. Indicated subset: FACS-sorted CD8+CD4-CCR7+CD45RA+ naive T cells. The receptor set was obtained from a human donor in good health. Some libraries in this study had Jurkat cell RNA spiked in.

Comment on this clonotype: A much larger clonotype is one base distant, so this may be a read error. This chain uses TRBV5-1 with TRBJ2-5; TRBD2 might be the D (5 bases). Germline CDR1 SGHRS, CDR2 YFSETQ. This CDR3 has 14 amino acids. Trimming took off 2 bases at V and 2 bases at J, with 10 bases between the two ends. CDR3 region: CASSFLTGQETQYF. The CDR3 region has the DNA TGCGCCAGCAGCTTCCTAACGGGACAAGAGACCCAGTACTTC.

The chain has TRBV29-1 and TRBJ1-4; D gene unclear. From germline, CDR1 is SQVTM and CDR2 ANQGSEA. The CDR3 has 13 amino acids. V lost 6 bases, J lost 4 bases, and 12 bases lay in between. The CDR3 coding sequence is TGCAGCGTGTGGACGGAGAATAATGAAAAACTGTTTTTT. It codes for CSVWTENNEKLFF.

Points on this clonotype: A much larger clone differs from this one at a single base, so this may be a read error. This chain links TRBV20-1 with TRBJ2-7; a weak D match, TRBD2 (7 bases). CDR3 length: 15 amino acids. Germline V gene sequence: CDR1 DFQATT, CDR2 SNEGSKA (reference sequence). In DNA, the CDR3 is TGCGGTGCTAGAGGGGGGGGGACTATCTCCTACGAGCAGTACTTC. Translating it yields CGARGGGTISYEQYF.

In its sample, this clonotype was seen a few times. The rearrangement joins TRBV7-6 to TRBJ2-6; no definite D call. Germline values: CDR1 SGHVS, CDR2 FNYEAQ. V shed 8 bases and J shed 0 bases, with 11 bases lying between them. The CDR3 consists of 15 residues. Here the CDR3 DNA reads TGTGCCAGCTCTGGGATCACCTCTGGGGCCAACGTCCTGACTTTC. Residues: CASSGITSGANVLTF.

This clonotype was detected ten times or more. This chain joins TRBV12-3 or TRBV12-4 and TRBJ1-5, with unresolved D. This CDR3 spans 14 amino acids. The V end was cut by 5 bases, the J end by 2 bases, with 10 bases between. Here the CDR3 reads CASSGVSGNQPQHF. The CDR3 DNA follows: TGTGCCAGCAGTGGGGTTTCGGGCAATCAGCCCCAGCATTTT.

This clonotype has a handful of counts. V gene TRBV4-1 combines with J gene TRBJ2-7; 8 bases map to TRBD1. The V gene end was trimmed by 1 base and the J gene end by 0 bases; junction bases not matched to a gene: 11. The CDR3 is 18 residues long. Per the germline V gene, CDR1 is MGHRA and CDR2 is YSYEKL. The CDR3: CASSQGPTLGQASYEQYF. CDR3 nucleotides: TGCGCCAGCAGCCAAGGACCTACCCTGGGACAGGCCTCCTACGAGCAGTACTTC.

On this clonotype: A much bigger clone sits one base away, suggesting this may be a read error. The chain recombines TRBV29-1 with TRBJ2-1, with D hard to call. Trimming left V 4 bases short and J 12 bases short, with 34 bases between. Germline-derived CDR1 and CDR2 are SQVTM and ANQGSEA. CDR3 size: 18 residues. CDR3 region: CSVGHSPASLVPILGQFF. In DNA, the CDR3 is TGCAGCGTTGGGCATAGTCCCGCGTCGCTAGTCCCTATCCTCGGGCAGTTCTTC.

This clonotype was seen many times. The chain combines TRBV24-1 with TRBJ2-3; 7 nucleotides match TRBD1. Germline CDR1 KGHDR, CDR2 SFDVKD. With 4 bases clipped from V and 9 bases from J, the junction kept 6 bases outside the gene matches. There are 13 residues in the CDR3. CDR3 loop: CATSEDRSDTQYF. The CDR3 coding sequence is TGTGCCACCAGTGAGGACAGGTCTGACACGCAGTATTTT.

This clonotype was seen ten or more times. The gene calls are TRBV9 and TRBJ1-2, with D possibly being TRBD1 (5 bases). This CDR3 has 15 amino acids. Germline V CDR1 and CDR2: SGDLS, YYNGEE. V lost 3 bases and J lost 4, with 16 bases in between. CDR3 nucleotides: TGTGCCAGCAGCGAGGAGGGGTTTCCGGGCTATGGCTACACCTTC. This encodes CASSEEGFPGYGYTF.

This clonotype appeared many times. CDR3 region: CASSLYRGQETQYF. CDR3 nucleotide sequence: TGTGCCAGCAGTCTCTACAGGGGACAAGAGACCCAGTACTTC. The V and J genes are TRBV7-9 and TRBJ2-5; 7 bases match TRBD1. V was clipped by 6 bases and J by 2 bases; unmatched bases: 6. CDR1 SEHNR and CDR2 FQNEAQ come from the germline V gene (reference sequence). This CDR3 spans 14 amino acids.

This clonotype has more than one count but fewer than ten. This sequence joins TRBV30 and TRBJ2-3; D not resolved. CDR3 length: 10 amino acids. Looked up from germline, CDR1 is GTSNPN and CDR2 is SVGIG (reference sequence). V dropped 7 bases and J dropped 1 base, with 3 bases sitting between them. CDR3 nucleotides: TGTGCCTTTGGCACAGATACGCAGTATTTT. It is translated as CAFGTDTQYF.

This clonotype was observed a handful of times. The chain links TRBV7-2 to TRBJ2-3; 9 bases fit TRBD2. The V gene end was trimmed by 5 bases and the J gene end by 1 base; junction bases not matched to a gene: 7. This CDR3 is 16 amino acids long. The germline gives CDR1 SGHTA, CDR2 FQGNSA. Here the CDR3 DNA reads TGTGCCAGCAGCATTAGCGGGGGCGGTGGCACAGATACGCAGTATTTT. This gives the protein CASSISGGGGTDTQYF. Complete variable domain (other parts from reference TRBV7-2 and TRBJ2-3): GAGVSQSPSNKVTEKGKDVELRCDPISGHTALYWYRQSLGQGLEFLIYFQGNSAPDKSGLPSDRFSAERTGGSVSTLTIQRTQQEDSAVYLCASSISGGGGTDTQYFGPGTRLTVL.

This clonotype was seen at least ten times. This chain uses TRBV19 with TRBJ2-7; possibly TRBD1 or TRBD2 for D (6 bases each). Trimming removed 5 bases from V and 2 bases from J, with 16 bases in between. This CDR3 is 15 amino acids long. The germline CDR1 and CDR2 sequences are LNHDA and SQIVND (reference sequence). CDR3 sequence reads: CASSPTGGTPYEQYF. The CDR3 region has the DNA TGTGCCAGTAGTCCGACCGGGGGCACGCCCTACGAGCAGTACTTC.

With respect to this clonotype: A read error is possible here, since a much larger clone lies one base away. CDR3 coding DNA: TGTGACAGCAGCTTAGATCGGTCAGAACGGATCGGGACCCAGTACTTC. It encodes CDSSLDRSERIGTQYF. This chain uses TRBV7-6 with TRBJ2-5; D is undetermined. This CDR3 contains 16 residues. Germline CDR1 is SGHVS and CDR2 is FNYEAQ.

There are many counts of this clonotype. The chain is built from TRBV7-2 and TRBJ1-3; D remains ambiguous. Germline CDR1 is SGHTA and CDR2 is FQGNSA. Trimming cost V 1 base and J 0 bases, with 16 bases left between them. The CDR3 is made up of 18 amino acids. The CDR3, as DNA: TGTGCCAGCAGCTTAGGACCAGCGGACCGGAACTCTGGAAACACCATATATTTT. It is translated as CASSLGPADRNSGNTIYF. The full variable domain, its missing parts supplied by reference TRBV7-2 and TRBJ1-3, is GAGVSQSPSNKVTEKGKDVELRCDPISGHTALYWYRQSLGQGLEFLIYFQGNSAPDKSGLPSDRFSAERTGGSVSTLTIQRTQQEDSAVYLCASSLGPADRNSGNTIYFGEGSWLTVV.

This clonotype was observed a handful of times. The chain is built from TRBV11-2 and TRBJ2-7, with D possibly being TRBD2 (6 bases). Trimming took 4 bases from V and 2 from J, leaving 15 bases between them. CDR1 is SGHAT, CDR2 FQNNGV, per germline. This CDR3 has 15 residues. CDR3 nucleotide sequence: TGTGCCAGCAGCTCATACCGGGACTTACCCTACGAGCAGTACTTC. Protein product: CASSSYRDLPYEQYF.

Regarding this clonotype: One base away lies a much larger clone, so this may be a sequencing read error. The rearrangement joins TRBV27 to TRBJ1-1; D possibly corresponds to TRBD1 (6 bases). Germline values: CDR1 MNHEY, CDR2 SMNVEV (reference sequence). The CDR3 is 15 amino acids. The CDR3 DNA sequence: TGTGCCGGCAGTTTCAATCCAGGGGACGCTAGGGGAGCTTTCTTT. It is translated as CAGSFNPGDARGAFF.

DNA of the CDR3: TGTGCCAGCGGTCTAGGCAAGACCTACGAGCAGTACTTC. It translates to CASGLGKTYEQYF. The chain has TRBV6-5 and TRBJ2-7, with D uncertain. The CDR3 runs to 13 residues. Germline V CDR1 and CDR2: MNHEY, SVGAGI. The V gene lost 8 bases and the J gene lost 2 bases, with 13 bases spanning the gap.

This clonotype was counted once. The J gene is TRBJ2-5, the V gene TRBV5-6; D uncertain. The germline V gene encodes CDR1 SGHDT and CDR2 YYEEEE. CDR3 length: 13 amino acids. The V end lost 4 bases, the J end lost 7 bases, and 14 bases lay between the germline ends. The CDR3 DNA reads TGTGCCAGCAGCCAAAGCTCCACCGGGACCCAGTACTTC. Translating gives CASSQSSTGTQYF.

This clonotype was seen only a few times. The chain recombines TRBV27 with TRBJ2-3, with D perhaps assigned TRBD1 or TRBD2 (5 bases each). CDR1 and CDR2 from the germline V gene are MNHEY and SMNVEV (reference sequence). The V gene lost 3 bases and the J gene lost 0 bases, with 10 bases spanning the gap. CDR3 length equals 15 residues. The CDR3 loop is CASSFGGPSTDTQYF. The CDR3 DNA follows: TGTGCCAGCAGTTTTGGGGGACCTAGCACAGATACGCAGTATTTT.

This chain links TRBV25-1 with TRBJ2-1; 10 bases match TRBD2. The CDR3 is made up of 18 amino acids. Trimming cost V 5 bases and J 1 base; bases outside gene matches: 11. Germline CDR1 and CDR2: MGHDK and SYGVNS. In nucleotides, the CDR3 is TGTGCCAGCAGTCCCGGGCTAGCGGGGGCTGGGTCCTACAATGAGCAGTTCTTC. Translated: CASSPGLAGAGSYNEQFF.

The V call is TRBV19, the J call TRBJ2-7; D possibly corresponds to TRBD2 (6 bases). CDR1 and CDR2 (germline): LNHDA, SQIVND (reference sequence). The CDR3 contains 14 residues. V lost 3 bases to trimming and J lost 5 bases, with 14 bases between them. The CDR3 nucleotides read TGTGCCAGTAGTATGGGACGGGGGAGCCACGAGCAGTACTTC. This gives the protein CASSMGRGSHEQYF.

This clonotype was picked up a small number of times. The chain employs TRBV4-1 and TRBJ2-7; 8 bases agree with TRBD1. V dropped 4 bases and J dropped 3; count of bases not matched to a gene: 8. The germline gives CDR1 MGHRA, CDR2 YSYEKL. The CDR3 has 15 residues. The CDR3 spells CASSPDRTGYYEQYF. The CDR3 nucleotides read TGCGCCAGCAGCCCCGACCGGACAGGGTACTACGAGCAGTACTTC.

The gene calls are TRBV20-1 and TRBJ2-5; 12 bases are shared with TRBD2. The germline V gene encodes CDR1 DFQATT and CDR2 SNEGSKA (reference sequence). CDR3 length: 18 residues. V dropped 3 bases and J dropped 2; count of bases not matched to a gene: 13. The CDR3 region has the DNA TGCAGTGCTAGGGGACTAGCGGGTGCGGGAGTCGTTCAAGAGACCCAGTACTTC. This sequence encodes CSARGLAGAGVVQETQYF.

This clonotype was recorded a few times. The chain employs TRBV4-3 and TRBJ2-2, with 7 bases fitting TRBD2. V trimming: 6 bases; J trimming: 4 bases; junction bases outside the gene matches: 2. This CDR3 has 13 amino acids. The germline gives CDR1 LGHNA, CDR2 YSLEER. CDR3 region: CASRVAGTGELFF. The DNA for the CDR3 is TGCGCCAGCAGAGTAGCGGGCACCGGGGAGCTGTTTTTT.